This T cell receptor (beta chain) was recorded in a study of shared clonotypes between healthy human individuals. Overall study context: Researchers drew samples from two women and a few men aged 18 to 49.

Assay used: immunoSEQ multiplex PCR; TCRdb lists only in-frame clones, some missing. The sample contains around 2.1 million clones, about 92% of which appear only once. Only CD45RO-negative cells positively selected for CCR7 counted as naive CD8 cells, so terminally differentiated effector memory CD45RA+ cells were excluded. This receptor was identified in a man aged 18 to 29 in good health. Some clones in this sample may be carry-over from other donors' samples. The sample taken for sequencing was naive CD8+ T cells from PBMCs.

The CDR3 loop reads CASSPSAAANEKLFF. The CDR3, as DNA: TGTGCCAGCAGTCCTTCAGCAGCGGCTAATGAAAAACTGTTTTTT. This chain connects TRBV27 to TRBJ1-4; D call uncertain. CDR1 is MNHEY, CDR2 SMNVEV, per germline (reference sequence). V lost 5 bases to trimming and J lost 3 bases, with 13 bases between them. This CDR3 contains 15 residues.